The clone carrying this TCR beta chain has just one count. Antigen: not known. The sample comes from a study of T cell responses to AZD1222 COVID-19 vaccine. Trimming took 0 bases from V and 8 from J, leaving 10 bases between them. The germline gives CDR1 MGHDK, CDR2 SYGVNS. The CDR3 is made up of 13 amino acids. Study-wide points: The study reported that nearly half of spike-specific TCRs target unmutated variant regions. Among the donors, most were white British and more were female, and clonal diversity was possibly underestimated.

This table comes from immunoSEQ multiplex PCR, and its TCRdb copy is limited to in-frame clones, with some not included. Seen here are about 150,000 clones, 85% to 95% observed once, and the top ten hold 0.95% to 1.5%. Material: peripheral blood, obtained on day 0 of AZD1222 vaccination. This receptor was taken from an adult in good health. The chain has TRBV25-1 and TRBJ1-2; D not certain. The CDR3 nucleotides are TGTGCCAGCAGTGAATATCGCCAGGCGGGCTACACCTTC. As protein: CASSEYRQAGYTF.